These 29 T cell receptor beta chains share one sample of origin, sequenced in a study of identical twins. TCRdb re-analysed the 5' RACE reads in MiXCR, keeping a single row per CDR3 protein. Here the sample spans approximately 670,000 distinct CDR3 sequences, roughly 6.2% being singletons. The sequencing input was naive T cells sorted from blood. Receptors were obtained from a man aged 18 to 29 in good health.

This clonotype was observed at least ten times. The chain employs TRBV7-9 and TRBJ2-7; D is perhaps TRBD2 (7 bases). The germline V gene has CDR1 SEHNR and CDR2 FQNEAQ (reference sequence). Trimming cost V 0 bases and J 7 bases, with 13 bases left between them. The CDR3 has 14 amino acids. CDR3 sequence (DNA): TGTGCCAGCAGCTTAGCCGCGGGGGCGGAGGAGCAGTACTTC. Protein: CASSLAAGAEEQYF.

This clonotype came up a few times. V is TRBV20-1 and J is TRBJ2-5; possibly TRBD1 for D (5 bases). The V gene lost 2 bases and the J gene lost 7 bases, with 11 bases spanning the gap. This CDR3 spans 12 amino acids. Germline CDR1 and CDR2: DFQATT and SNEGSKA (reference sequence). CDR3 residues: CSARQGRGTQYF. CDR3 DNA sequence: TGCAGTGCTAGACAGGGAAGGGGGACCCAGTACTTC.

This clonotype has ten or more counts. The V gene is TRBV6-2 or TRBV6-3, the J gene TRBJ2-1; D could derive from TRBD1 or TRBD2 (5 bases each). With 7 bases removed from V and 3 bases from J, the gap between germline ends came to 13 bases. CDR3 length equals 14 residues. Germline V gene sequence: CDR1 MNHEY, CDR2 SVGEGT. CDR3 loop: CASTRDLGYNEQFF. The DNA of the CDR3 is TGTGCCAGCACCAGGGACCTGGGCTACAATGAGCAGTTCTTC.

This clonotype was found many times. This chain links TRBV10-3 with TRBJ1-2, with TRBD1 matching 8 bases. Trimming cost V 6 bases and J 1 base; bases outside gene matches: 4. This CDR3 has 14 amino acids. Germline CDR1 and CDR2: ENHRY and SYGVKD. CDR3 sequence: CAIRDGQGNYGYTF. CDR3 bases: TGTGCCATCAGGGATGGACAGGGTAACTATGGCTACACCTTC.

There are many counts of this clonotype. This sequence joins TRBV20-1 and TRBJ2-2, with 13 positions matching TRBD2. The germline gives CDR1 DFQATT, CDR2 SNEGSKA (reference sequence). Trimming removed 3 bases from V and 5 bases from J; junction bases left unmatched: 6. CDR3 length: 16 residues. For the CDR3, the DNA is TGCAGTGCTAGGGTTCCGGGACTAGCGGGAACCGGGGAGCTGTTTTTT. Protein sequence: CSARVPGLAGTGELFF.

This clonotype was observed many times. CDR3 loop: CSANYRGTRHYNEQFF. The CDR3 DNA follows: TGCAGTGCTAATTACCGCGGGACTAGGCACTACAATGAGCAGTTCTTC. V is TRBV20-1 and J is TRBJ2-1; 8 bases align to TRBD2. This CDR3 is built from 16 residues. Losses at the gene ends were 4 bases for V and 3 bases for J; bases not matched to a gene: 11. Germline V gene data show CDR1 as DFQATT and CDR2 as SNEGSKA (reference sequence).

This clonotype has ten or more counts. The J gene is TRBJ2-7, the V gene TRBV10-3; D remains unclear. The CDR3 length is 14 residues. Per germline, CDR1 ENHRY and CDR2 SYGVKD. V was pared by 6 bases and J by 3 bases, with 15 bases between. CDR3 in amino acids: CAISQNQDVYEQYF. The CDR3, as DNA: TGTGCCATCAGCCAGAATCAAGACGTCTACGAGCAGTACTTC.

This clonotype has at least ten counts. The V gene is TRBV6-1, the J gene TRBJ1-4; D gene uncertain. CDR1 is MNHNS and CDR2 is SASEGT in the germline V gene. CDR3 size: 15 residues. V lost 1 base, J lost 2 bases, and 8 bases lay in between. CDR3 sequence reads: CASSEVPRTNEKLFF. CDR3 DNA: TGTGCCAGCAGTGAAGTCCCTCGTACTAATGAAAAACTGTTTTTT.

This clonotype showed up many times. This sequence joins TRBV5-1 and TRBJ2-3; D gene uncertain. The CDR3 is 14 residues long. From germline, CDR1 is SGHRS and CDR2 YFSETQ. V shed 0 bases and J shed 4 bases, with 9 bases lying between them. CDR3 sequence: CASSLEPLADTQYF. The CDR3, as DNA: TGCGCCAGCAGCTTGGAGCCGCTAGCAGATACGCAGTATTTT.

V usage is TRBV5-5 and J usage is TRBJ1-1; 7 bases match TRBD1. V shed 1 base, J shed 7 bases, and the junction held 7 bases outside the gene matches. The CDR3 length is 14 residues. CDR1 SGHKS and CDR2 YYEKEE come from the germline V gene (reference sequence). Here the CDR3 DNA reads TGTGCCAGCAGCTTGAACAGGGGAAAAGGTGAAGCTTTCTTT. Encoded protein: CASSLNRGKGEAFF.

This clonotype was detected ten times or more. V is TRBV20-1 and J is TRBJ1-5; 7 positions match TRBD1. Germline CDR1 DFQATT, CDR2 SNEGSKA (reference sequence). The CDR3 extends over 13 amino acids. J lost 4 bases, V lost 6 bases, and 6 bases had no gene match. CDR3 DNA sequence: TGCAGTGCCAAGGGGACAGTAAATCAGCCCCAGCATTTT. Amino acids: CSAKGTVNQPQHF.

A note on this clonotype: In this CDR3 the conserved last residue, phenylalanine or tryptophan, is missing, so a read error is likely. The genes are TRBV20-1 and TRBJ2-7, with 7 bases matching TRBD1. Germline V lookup: CDR1 DFQATT, CDR2 SNEGSKA (reference sequence). This CDR3 is 13 amino acids long. The V and J ends lost 3 bases and 2 bases, in that order; junction bases with no gene match: 4. CDR3 nucleotides: TGCAGTGCTAGGAGGACAGGTACCTACGAGCAGTACTAC. It is translated as CSARRTGTYEQYY.

This chain connects TRBV15 to TRBJ2-1, with 9 bases matching TRBD1. The junction had 8 bases not matched to a gene; V was cut back by 2 bases and J by 6 bases. Germline assignment: CDR1 LNHNV and CDR2 YYDKDF (reference sequence). The CDR3 runs to 16 residues. The chain's CDR3 is CATSRRRGQGGNEQFF. CDR3 DNA sequence: TGTGCCACCAGCAGAAGAAGGGGACAGGGAGGCAATGAGCAGTTCTTC.

This clonotype was seen more than once but under ten times. The chain links TRBV29-1 to TRBJ2-3; D unresolved. CDR1 is SQVTM, CDR2 ANQGSEA, per germline. CDR3 length: 15 amino acids. V lost 4 bases and J 2 bases, leaving 16 bases between the germline ends. CDR3 DNA: TGCAGCGTTGTCGTGGGCCGAGACTCCACAGATACGCAGTATTTT. This gives the protein CSVVVGRDSTDTQYF.

This clonotype has at least ten counts. The chain combines TRBV12-3 or TRBV12-4 with TRBJ1-5; the D gene is possibly TRBD1 (6 bases). This CDR3 region has 18 residues. Trimming took off 6 bases at V and 0 bases at J, with 21 bases between the two ends. DNA of the CDR3: TGTGCCAGCAGCGCAGCGCGGGGGGCTCCCCATAGCAATCAGCCCCAGCATTTT. It specifies CASSAARGAPHSNQPQHF.

The rearrangement joins TRBV5-5 to TRBJ2-3; possibly TRBD2 for D (6 bases). Looked up from germline, CDR1 is SGHKS and CDR2 is YYEKEE (reference sequence). Trimming removed 0 bases from V and 5 bases from J, with 16 bases in between. The CDR3 runs to 16 residues. The CDR3, as DNA: TGTGCCAGCAGCTTGGGTGGGGGGATCGTTCAAGATACGCAGTATTTT. This sequence encodes CASSLGGGIVQDTQYF.

Only one count was recorded for this clonotype. CDR3 in amino acids: CASSKALDRGDTDTQYF. In DNA, the CDR3 is TGTGCCAGCAGCAAAGCGCTGGACAGGGGGGACACAGATACGCAGTATTTT. V and J are TRBV21-1 and TRBJ2-3; the DNA was not used to check the table's D call, TRBD1. TRBV21-1 is tagged as a pseudogene. The CDR3 is 17 residues long.

This clonotype has at least ten counts. The rearrangement uses TRBV12-3 or TRBV12-4 and TRBJ2-3; no clear D. This CDR3 has 13 residues. The V end lost 8 bases, the J end lost 2 bases, and 11 bases lay between the germline ends. Here the CDR3 reads CASLLEFTDTQYF. CDR3 nucleotides: TGTGCCAGCCTCCTCGAGTTCACAGATACGCAGTATTTT.

This clonotype has a count of ten or more. The rearrangement joins TRBV21-1 to TRBJ2-3; whether TRBD2, the table's D call, matches the DNA was not checked. TRBV21-1 is reported as a pseudogene. CDR3 length: 19 residues. CDR3 coding DNA: TGTGCCAGCACCCAAAAGGCAAGGAGCGGGAGAGGAGGCACAGATACGCAGTATTTT. Its translation: CASTQKARSGRGGTDTQYF.

The chain uses TRBV29-1 and TRBJ2-5; D ambiguous. There are 14 residues in the CDR3. Trimming took off 4 bases at V and 5 bases at J, with 17 bases between the two ends. Germline V lookup: CDR1 SQVTM, CDR2 ANQGSEA. CDR3 nucleotides: TGCAGCGTTGTTTCCGAGGCACGCTGGGAGACCCAGTACTTC. Protein: CSVVSEARWETQYF.

This clonotype was seen a few times. The chain links TRBV25-1 to TRBJ2-5; 7 nucleotides align to TRBD2. Germline CDR1 reads MGHDK; CDR2 reads SYGVNS. Losses at the gene ends were 0 bases for V and 3 bases for J; bases not matched to a gene: 4. The CDR3 contains 15 residues. CDR3 region: CASSEYAGVEETQYF. The CDR3 bases are TGTGCCAGCAGTGAATACGCGGGAGTTGAAGAGACCCAGTACTTC.

The chain recombines TRBV6-5 with TRBJ2-1, with 13 bases matching TRBD2. Germline V lookup: CDR1 MNHEY, CDR2 SVGAGI. This CDR3 spans 18 amino acids. V lost 2 bases and J lost 9; bases outside the gene matches: 13. The CDR3 loop reads CASSYTLQTSGRKGEQFF. The CDR3 coding sequence is TGTGCCAGCAGTTACACTCTACAGACTAGCGGGAGGAAGGGTGAGCAGTTCTTC.

V usage is TRBV29-1 and J usage is TRBJ2-1, with D perhaps TRBD1 (6 bases). The V gene's germline CDR1 is SQVTM and CDR2 ANQGSEA. This CDR3 region has 12 residues. The V end lost 4 bases, the J end lost 9 bases, and 13 bases lay between the germline ends. CDR3 region: CSVVVQGIEQFF. DNA of the CDR3: TGCAGCGTTGTGGTTCAGGGGATTGAGCAGTTCTTC.

The CDR3 region has the DNA TGCGCCAGCAGTTCCGGGAGGGCGACTCGAATTCAGTACTTC. It translates to CASSSGRATRIQYF. The V gene is TRBV5-1, the J gene TRBJ2-4; 8 nucleotides line up with TRBD2. CDR1 and CDR2 (germline): SGHRS, YFSETQ. With 5 bases clipped from V and 10 bases from J, the junction kept 11 bases outside the gene matches. This CDR3 has 14 residues. The whole variable domain, filled in from reference TRBV5-1 and TRBJ2-4, reads KAGVTQTPRYLIKTRGQQVTLSCSPISGHRSVSWYQQTPGQGLQFLFEYFSETQRNKGNFPGRFSGRQFSNSRSEMNVSTLELGDSALYLCASSSGRATRIQYFGAGTRLSVL.

This chain links TRBV7-9 with TRBJ1-2, with 9 nucleotides matching TRBD1. CDR1 and CDR2 (germline): SEHNR, FQNEAQ (reference sequence). V was pared by 6 bases and J by 6 bases, with 5 bases of the junction left unmatched. CDR3 length equals 13 residues. The CDR3 bases are TGTGCCAGCAGACAGGGGGCAGGGGATGGCTACACCTTC. Its protein is CASRQGAGDGYTF.

This rearrangement joins TRBV5-1 to TRBJ2-7; 7 nucleotides line up with TRBD2. The CDR3 contains 18 residues. CDR1 and CDR2 (germline): SGHRS, YFSETQ. The J segment lost 0 bases and the V segment lost 4 bases, leaving 16 bases of the junction unmatched. The CDR3 nucleotides read TGCGCCAGCAGCCGATCTGAGGGCGTCGGGAGGCCCTCCTACGAGCAGTACGTC. Its translation is CASSRSEGVGRPSYEQYV.

The chain uses TRBV18 and TRBJ2-1; 9 bases align to TRBD2. This CDR3 region has 16 residues. The ends lost 2 bases at V and 6 bases at J; junction bases unmatched: 8. The germline V gene has CDR1 KGHSH and CDR2 LQKENI. CDR3 amino acids: CASSPYALAGPNEQFF. The CDR3 DNA sequence: TGTGCCAGCTCACCATATGCCCTAGCGGGGCCCAATGAGCAGTTCTTC.

This chain joins TRBV20-1 and TRBJ2-1; D is unclear. The CDR3 has 14 amino acids. Trimming took 3 bases from V and 3 from J, leaving 12 bases between them. The V gene's germline CDR1 is DFQATT and CDR2 SNEGSKA (reference sequence). The DNA for the CDR3 is TGCAGTGCTAGCCTCTATGGAGACTACAATGAGCAGTTCTTC. The encoded protein is CSASLYGDYNEQFF.

This clonotype was seen ten or more times. The V gene is TRBV29-1, the J gene TRBJ2-1; 8 nucleotides line up with TRBD1. Germline loops: CDR1 SQVTM, CDR2 ANQGSEA. The CDR3 sequence is 13 residues long. J gave up 7 bases and V 8 bases, and 10 bases lay outside the gene matches. The CDR3 loop is CSSSDRAGNEQFF. CDR3 sequence (DNA): TGCAGCTCCTCGGACAGGGCGGGGAATGAGCAGTTCTTC.